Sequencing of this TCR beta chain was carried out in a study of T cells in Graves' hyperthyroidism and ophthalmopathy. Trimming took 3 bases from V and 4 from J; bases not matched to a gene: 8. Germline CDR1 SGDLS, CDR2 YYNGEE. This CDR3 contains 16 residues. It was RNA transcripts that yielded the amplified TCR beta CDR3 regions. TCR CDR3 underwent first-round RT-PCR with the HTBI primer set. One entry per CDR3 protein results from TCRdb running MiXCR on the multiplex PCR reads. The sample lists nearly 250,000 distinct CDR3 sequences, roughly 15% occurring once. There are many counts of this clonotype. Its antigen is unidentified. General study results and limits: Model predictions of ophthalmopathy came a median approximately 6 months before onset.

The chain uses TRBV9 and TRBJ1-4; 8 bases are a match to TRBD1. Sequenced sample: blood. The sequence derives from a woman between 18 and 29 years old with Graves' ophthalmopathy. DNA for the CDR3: TGTGCCAGCAGCGCAGGGGACAGGCCTTTTAATGAAAAACTGTTTTTT. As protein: CASSAGDRPFNEKLFF.